The clone carrying this T cell receptor beta chain turned up a few times. Antigen specificity is unknown. Both TRBC1 and TRBC2 were covered by a beta constant-region primer of two equimolar oligonucleotides. Four rounds of PCR amplified the ligated cDNA using nested alpha and beta constant-region primers plus SP2. TCRdb recomputed calls from the UMI-ligation and nested PCR reads with MiXCR, one row per CDR3 protein. Of 95,000 to 150,000 distinct CDR3 sequences in the sample, 36% were seen once. Cells stained for CD3, CD4, CD8, CD45RA and CD27 were sorted into four subsets. The germline V gene has CDR1 LGHNA and CDR2 YNFKEQ. V gave up 0 bases and J gave up 7 bases, with 16 bases separating them. CDR3 length equals 16 residues. The sample comes from a study of naive and memory T cell subsets. Study-level results: In CD4 and CD8 cells, diversity dropped from naive through EMRA.

The receptor comes from a human donor in good health. The sequenced sample consisted of central memory CD4+ T cells from blood. The chain links TRBV4-2 to TRBJ2-4; either TRBD1 or TRBD2 may supply D (7 bases each). CDR3 sequence reads: CASSQDLGGGGNIQYF. CDR3 bases: TGTGCCAGCAGCCAAGATCTGGGGGGAGGGGGCAACATTCAGTACTTC.